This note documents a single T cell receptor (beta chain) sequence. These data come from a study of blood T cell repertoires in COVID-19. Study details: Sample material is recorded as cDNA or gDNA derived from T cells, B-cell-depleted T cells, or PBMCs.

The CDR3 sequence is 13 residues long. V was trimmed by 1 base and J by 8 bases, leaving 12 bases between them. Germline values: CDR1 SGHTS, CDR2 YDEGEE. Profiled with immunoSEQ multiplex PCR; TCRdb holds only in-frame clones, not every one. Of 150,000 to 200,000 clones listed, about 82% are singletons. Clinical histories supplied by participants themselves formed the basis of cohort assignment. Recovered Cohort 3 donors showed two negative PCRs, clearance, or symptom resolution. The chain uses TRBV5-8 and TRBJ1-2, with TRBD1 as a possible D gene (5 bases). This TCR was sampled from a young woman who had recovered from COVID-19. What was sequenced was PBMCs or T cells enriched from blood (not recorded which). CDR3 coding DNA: TGTGCCAGCAGCTTGCGGCAGGGTGACGGCTACACCTTC. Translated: CASSLRQGDGYTF. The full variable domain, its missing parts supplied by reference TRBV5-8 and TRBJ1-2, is EAGVTQSPTHLIKTRGQQATLRCSPISGHTSVYWYQQALGLGLQFLLWYDEGEERNRGNFPPRFSGRQFPNYSSELNVNALELEDSALYLCASSLRQGDGYTFGSGTRLTVV.